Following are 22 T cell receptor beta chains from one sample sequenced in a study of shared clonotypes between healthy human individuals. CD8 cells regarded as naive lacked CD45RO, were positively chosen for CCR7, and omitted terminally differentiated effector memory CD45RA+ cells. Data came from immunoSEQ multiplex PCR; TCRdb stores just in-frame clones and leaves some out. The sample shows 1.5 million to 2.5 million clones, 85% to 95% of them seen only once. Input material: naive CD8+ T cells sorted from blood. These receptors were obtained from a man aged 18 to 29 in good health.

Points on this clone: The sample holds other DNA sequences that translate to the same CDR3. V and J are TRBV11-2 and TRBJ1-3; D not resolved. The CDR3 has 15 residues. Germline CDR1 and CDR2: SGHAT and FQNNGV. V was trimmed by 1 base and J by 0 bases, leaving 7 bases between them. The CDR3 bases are TGTGCCAGCAGCTTAGGGCGGAGCTCTGGAAACACCATATATTTT. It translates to CASSLGRSSGNTIYF.

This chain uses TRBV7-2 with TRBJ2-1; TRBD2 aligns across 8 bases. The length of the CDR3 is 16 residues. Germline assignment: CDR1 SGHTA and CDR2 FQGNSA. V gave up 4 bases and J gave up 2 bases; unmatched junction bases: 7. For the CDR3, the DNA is TGTGCCAGCAGCTCAGGGACTAGGGGACCCTACAATGAGCAGTTCTTC. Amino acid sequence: CASSSGTRGPYNEQFF.

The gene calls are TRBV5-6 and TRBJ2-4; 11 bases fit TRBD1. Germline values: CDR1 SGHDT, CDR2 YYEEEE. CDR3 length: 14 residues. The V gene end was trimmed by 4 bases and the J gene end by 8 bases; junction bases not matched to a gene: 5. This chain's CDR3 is CASSGTGGEDIQYF. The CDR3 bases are TGTGCCAGCAGCGGGACAGGGGGAGAGGACATTCAGTACTTC.

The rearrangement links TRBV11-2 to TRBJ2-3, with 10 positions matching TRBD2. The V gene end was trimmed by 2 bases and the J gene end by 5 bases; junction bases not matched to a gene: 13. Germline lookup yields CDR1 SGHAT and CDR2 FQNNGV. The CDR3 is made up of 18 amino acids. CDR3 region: CASSLFEGLAGEIDTQYF. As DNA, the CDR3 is TGTGCCAGCAGCTTATTTGAAGGTCTAGCGGGGGAAATAGATACGCAGTATTTT. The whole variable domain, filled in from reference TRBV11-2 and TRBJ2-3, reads EAGVAQSPRYKIIEKRQSVAFWCNPISGHATLYWYQQILGQGPKLLIQFQNNGVVDDSQLPKDRFSAERLKGVDSTLKIQPAKLEDSAVYLCASSLFEGLAGEIDTQYFGPGTRLTVL.

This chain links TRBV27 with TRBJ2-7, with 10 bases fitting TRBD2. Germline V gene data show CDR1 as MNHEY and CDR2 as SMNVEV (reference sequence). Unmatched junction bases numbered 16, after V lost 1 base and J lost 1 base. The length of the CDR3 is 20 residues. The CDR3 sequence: CASSLYPASASGSYSYEQYF. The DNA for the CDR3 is TGTGCCAGCAGTTTATATCCGGCCTCGGCTAGCGGGAGTTATTCCTACGAGCAGTACTTC.

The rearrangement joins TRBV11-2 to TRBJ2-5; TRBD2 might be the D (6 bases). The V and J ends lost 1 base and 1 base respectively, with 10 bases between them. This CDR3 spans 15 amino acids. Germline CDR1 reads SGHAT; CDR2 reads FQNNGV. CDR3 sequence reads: CASSLGRDFQETQYF. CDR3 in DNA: TGTGCCAGCAGCTTAGGGAGGGACTTCCAAGAGACCCAGTACTTC.

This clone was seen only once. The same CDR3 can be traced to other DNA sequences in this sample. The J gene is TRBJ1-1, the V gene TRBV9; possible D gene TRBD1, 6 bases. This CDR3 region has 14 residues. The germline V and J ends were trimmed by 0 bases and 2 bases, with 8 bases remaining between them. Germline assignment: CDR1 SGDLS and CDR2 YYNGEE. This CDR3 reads CASSVGTVNTEAFF. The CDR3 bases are TGTGCCAGCAGCGTAGGGACAGTCAACACTGAAGCTTTCTTT.

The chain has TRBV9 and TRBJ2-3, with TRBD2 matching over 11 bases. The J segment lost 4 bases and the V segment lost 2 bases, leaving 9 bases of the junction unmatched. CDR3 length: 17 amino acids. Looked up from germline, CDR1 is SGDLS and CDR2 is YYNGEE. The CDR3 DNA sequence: TGTGCCAGCAGCGTTCCTTTAGCGGGAGGGCAATCAGATACGCAGTATTTT. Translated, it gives CASSVPLAGGQSDTQYF.

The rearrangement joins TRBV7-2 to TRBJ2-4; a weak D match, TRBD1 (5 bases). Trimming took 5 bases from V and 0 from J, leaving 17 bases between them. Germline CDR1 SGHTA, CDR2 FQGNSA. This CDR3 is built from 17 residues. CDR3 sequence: CASSHRAKGLAKNIQYF. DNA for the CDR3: TGTGCCAGCAGCCACCGGGCAAAGGGGTTAGCCAAAAACATTCAGTACTTC.

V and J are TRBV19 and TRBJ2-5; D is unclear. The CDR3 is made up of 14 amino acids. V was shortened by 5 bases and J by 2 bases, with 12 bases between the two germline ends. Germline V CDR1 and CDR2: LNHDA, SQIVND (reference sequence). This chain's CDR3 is CASSLSPQQETQYF. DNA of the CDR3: TGTGCCAGTAGTCTATCACCGCAACAAGAGACCCAGTACTTC.

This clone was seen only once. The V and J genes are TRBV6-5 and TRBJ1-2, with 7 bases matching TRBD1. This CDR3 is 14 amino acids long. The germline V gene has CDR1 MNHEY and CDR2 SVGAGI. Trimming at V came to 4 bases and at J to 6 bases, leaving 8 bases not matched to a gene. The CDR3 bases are TGTGCCAGCAGTTTTACAGGGGTCCTAAATGGCTACACCTTC. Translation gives CASSFTGVLNGYTF.

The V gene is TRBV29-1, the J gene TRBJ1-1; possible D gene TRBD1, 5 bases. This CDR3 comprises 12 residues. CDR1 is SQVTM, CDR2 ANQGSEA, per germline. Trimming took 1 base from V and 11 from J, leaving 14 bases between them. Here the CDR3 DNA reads TGCAGCGTTGAAGGGGGGGAGCCTCAGGCTTTCTTT. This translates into CSVEGGEPQAFF.

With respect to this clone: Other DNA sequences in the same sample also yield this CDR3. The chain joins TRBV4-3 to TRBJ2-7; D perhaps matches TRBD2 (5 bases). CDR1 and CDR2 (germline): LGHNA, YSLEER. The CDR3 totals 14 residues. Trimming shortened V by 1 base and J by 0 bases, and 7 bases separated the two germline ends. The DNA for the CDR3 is TGCGCCAGCAGCCAAGTTGAGGGCTCCTACGAGCAGTACTTC. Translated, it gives CASSQVEGSYEQYF.

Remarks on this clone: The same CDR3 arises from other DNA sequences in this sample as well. CDR3 coding DNA: TGTGCCAGCAGCTGGGACAGCCAAGAGACCCAGTACTTC. This codes for CASSWDSQETQYF. J is TRBJ2-5 and V is TRBV28; 7 bases map to TRBD1. V lost 6 bases to trimming and J lost 1 base; unmatched junction nucleotides: 2. CDR3 size: 13 residues. Germline values: CDR1 MDHEN, CDR2 SYDVKM. Using reference TRBV28 and TRBJ2-5 for the parts outside the CDR3, the full variable domain is DVKVTQSSRYLVKRTGEKVFLECVQDMDHENMFWYRQDPGLGLRLIYFSYDVKMKEKGDIPEGYSVSREKKERFSLILESASTNQTSMYLCASSWDSQETQYFGPGTRLLVL.

CDR3 bases: TGTGCCAGCAGTCCCTCCACGGTCTACTATGGCTACACCTTC. This translates into CASSPSTVYYGYTF. This chain uses TRBV28 with TRBJ1-2; D not certain. Germline V lookup: CDR1 MDHEN, CDR2 SYDVKM. The CDR3 consists of 14 residues. Trimming pared 5 bases from V and 3 bases from J, leaving 13 bases between.

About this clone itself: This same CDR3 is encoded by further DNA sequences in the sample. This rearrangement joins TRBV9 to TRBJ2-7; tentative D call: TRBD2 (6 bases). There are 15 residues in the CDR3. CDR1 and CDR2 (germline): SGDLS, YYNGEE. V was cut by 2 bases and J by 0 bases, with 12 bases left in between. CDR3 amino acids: CASSVGDSSSYEQYF. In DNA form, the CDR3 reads TGTGCCAGCAGCGTGGGGGACTCAAGCTCCTACGAGCAGTACTTC. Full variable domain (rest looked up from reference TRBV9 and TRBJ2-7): DSGVTQTPKHLITATGQRVTLRCSPRSGDLSVYWYQQSLDQGLQFLIQYYNGEERAKGNILERFSAQQFPDLHSELNLSSLELGDSALYFCASSVGDSSSYEQYFGPGTRLTVT.

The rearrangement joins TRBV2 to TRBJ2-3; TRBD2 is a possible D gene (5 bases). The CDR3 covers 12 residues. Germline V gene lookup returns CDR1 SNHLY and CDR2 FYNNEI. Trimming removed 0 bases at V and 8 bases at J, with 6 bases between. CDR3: CASSEARGTQYF. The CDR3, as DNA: TGTGCCAGCAGTGAAGCACGGGGTACGCAGTATTTT. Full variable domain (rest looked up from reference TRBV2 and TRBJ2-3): EPEVTQTPSHQVTQMGQEVILRCVPISNHLYFYWYRQILGQKVEFLVSFYNNEISEKSEIFDDQFSVERPDGSNFTLKIRSTKLEDSAMYFCASSEARGTQYFGPGTRLTVL.

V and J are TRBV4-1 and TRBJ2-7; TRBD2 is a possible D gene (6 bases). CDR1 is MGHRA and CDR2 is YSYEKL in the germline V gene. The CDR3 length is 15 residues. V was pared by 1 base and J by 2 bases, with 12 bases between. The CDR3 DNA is TGCGCCAGCAGCCAAGTGGGCGGGGCCCCCTACGAGCAGTACTTC. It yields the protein CASSQVGGAPYEQYF.

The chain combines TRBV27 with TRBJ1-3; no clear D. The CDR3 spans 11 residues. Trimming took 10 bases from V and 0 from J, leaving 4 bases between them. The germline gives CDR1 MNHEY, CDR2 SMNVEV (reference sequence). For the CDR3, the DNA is TGTGCCACCTCCTCTGGAAACACCATATATTTT. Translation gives CATSSGNTIYF.

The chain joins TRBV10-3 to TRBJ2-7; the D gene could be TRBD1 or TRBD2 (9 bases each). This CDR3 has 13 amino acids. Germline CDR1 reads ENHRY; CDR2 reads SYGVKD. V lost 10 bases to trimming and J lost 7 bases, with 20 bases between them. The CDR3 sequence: CATRPSGTGEQYF. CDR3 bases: TGTGCCACCCGTCCTAGCGGGACAGGGGAGCAGTACTTC.

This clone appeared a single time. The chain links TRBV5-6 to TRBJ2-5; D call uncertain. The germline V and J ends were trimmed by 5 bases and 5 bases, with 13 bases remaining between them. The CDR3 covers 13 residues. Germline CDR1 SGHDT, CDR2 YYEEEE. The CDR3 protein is CASSFDQVETQYF. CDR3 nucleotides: TGTGCCAGCAGTTTCGACCAAGTCGAGACCCAGTACTTC.

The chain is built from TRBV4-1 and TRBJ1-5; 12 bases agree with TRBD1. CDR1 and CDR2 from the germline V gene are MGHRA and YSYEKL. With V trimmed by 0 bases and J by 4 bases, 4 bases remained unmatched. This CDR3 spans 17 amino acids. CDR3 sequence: CASSQDWDRGPNQPQHF. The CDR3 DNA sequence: TGCGCCAGCAGCCAAGATTGGGACAGGGGGCCAAATCAGCCCCAGCATTTT.